A single sample gave rise to the 24 T cell receptor beta chains below, sequenced in a study of control samples from healthy donors and cancer patients (dated by TCRdb to the early 2020s). Library preparation employed the immunoSEQ multiplex PCR assay. TCRdb took this table from immuneACCESS and kept in-frame rearrangements with V and J called. Such tables lack part of the clones; where checked against another copy, unresolved V genes explain under half of the gap, and the rest is unexplained. Here the sample has tens of thousands of clones; about nine tenths occur a single time. The ten largest clonotypes hold less than 6% of the sample. Sequencing input: PBMCs. These receptors all stem from a man between 60 and 75 years old with colorectal cancer.

V usage is TRBV5-4 and J usage is TRBJ2-5, with 7 bases matching TRBD2. Germline-derived CDR1 and CDR2 are SGHNT and YYREEE (reference sequence). V lost 2 bases, J lost 2 bases, and 6 bases stayed unmatched. This CDR3 spans 15 amino acids. The CDR3 DNA reads TGTGCCAGCAGCTTAAGCGGGGAAGGGCAAGAGACCCAGTACTTC. Amino acid sequence: CASSLSGEGQETQYF. The variable domain in full, with the rest retrieved from reference TRBV5-4 and TRBJ2-5, is ETGVTQSPTHLIKTRGQQVTLRCSSQSGHNTVSWYQQALGQGPQFIFQYYREEENGRGNFPPRFSGLQFPNYSSELNVNALELDDSALYLCASSLSGEGQETQYFGPGTRLLVL.

This chain links TRBV5-5 with TRBJ2-2, with 7 nucleotides matching TRBD2. The CDR3 has 15 residues. CDR1 is SGHKS and CDR2 is YYEKEE in the germline V gene (reference sequence). The ends lost 7 bases at V and 0 bases at J; junction bases unmatched: 6. CDR3 bases: TGTGCCAGCGGGAGGGGCGGTACGAACACCGGGGAGCTGTTTTTT. This sequence encodes CASGRGGTNTGELFF.

V is TRBV3-1 (or the pseudogene TRBV3-2) and J is TRBJ2-2, with 7 bases fitting TRBD2. The junction had 4 bases not matched to a gene; V was cut back by 1 base and J by 2 bases. The CDR3 is made up of 16 amino acids. Looked up from germline, CDR1 is LGHDT and CDR2 is YNNKEL (reference sequence). As DNA, the CDR3 is TGTGCCAGCAGCCAAGTGGCGGGAGCAAACACCGGGGAGCTGTTTTTT. Encoded protein: CASSQVAGANTGELFF.

The chain has TRBV18 and TRBJ2-5, with D possibly TRBD2 on 5 matching bases. Germline assignment: CDR1 KGHSH and CDR2 LQKENI. This CDR3 spans 13 amino acids. Trimming took off 2 bases at V and 7 bases at J, with 11 bases between the two ends. CDR3 amino acids: CASSPVVAGTQYF. DNA for the CDR3: TGTGCCAGCTCACCAGTGGTGGCGGGGACCCAGTACTTC. Full variable domain (outside the CDR3, taken from reference TRBV18 and TRBJ2-5): NAGVMQNPRHLVRRRGQEARLRCSPMKGHSHVYWYRQLPEEGLKFMVYLQKENIIDESGMPKERFSAEFPKEGPSILRIQQVVRGDSAAYFCASSPVVAGTQYFGPGTRLLVL.

The V gene is TRBV6-1, the J gene TRBJ2-5; a weak D match, TRBD1 (6 bases). Between the trimmed V and J ends, which lost 2 bases and 10 bases, there was a span of 17 bases. Germline lookup yields CDR1 MNHNS and CDR2 SASEGT. The CDR3 length is 14 residues. The chain's CDR3 is CASSEQGKDRSQYF. The DNA for the CDR3 is TGTGCCAGCAGTGAACAGGGGAAGGATCGGAGCCAGTACTTC.

The chain is built from TRBV20-1 and TRBJ2-1, with D possibly matching TRBD2 (5 bases). This CDR3 region has 15 residues. CDR1 DFQATT and CDR2 SNEGSKA come from the germline V gene (reference sequence). Trimming shortened V by 3 bases and J by 2 bases, and 14 bases separated the two germline ends. The CDR3 is CSASPEDRAYNEQFF. The CDR3 coding sequence is TGCAGTGCTAGTCCGGAGGACCGGGCCTACAATGAGCAGTTCTTC.

This chain connects TRBV4-2 to TRBJ2-7; 7 positions agree with TRBD1. The CDR3 is made up of 14 amino acids. Germline lookup yields CDR1 LGHNA and CDR2 YNFKEQ. V gave up 3 bases and J gave up 6 bases; unmatched junction bases: 8. The CDR3 DNA reads TGTGCCAGCAGCCATCGACAGGGTGAAGGCGAGCAGTACTTC. Translating gives CASSHRQGEGEQYF.

The chain uses TRBV15 and TRBJ1-5; D unclear. The CDR3 is 14 amino acids. Trimming stripped 1 base from V and 7 bases from J, with 11 bases between. Germline V lookup: CDR1 LNHNV, CDR2 YYDKDF (reference sequence). This CDR3 reads CATSRGEGGQPQHF. For the CDR3, the DNA is TGTGCCACCAGCAGAGGGGAGGGCGGACAGCCCCAGCATTTT.

The gene calls are TRBV28 and TRBJ1-5; a possible D gene is TRBD1 (5 bases). V was clipped by 7 bases and J by 5 bases, with 15 bases between them. Looked up from germline, CDR1 is MDHEN and CDR2 is SYDVKM. This CDR3 contains 14 residues. The CDR3 sequence: CASTPGSFYQPQHF. In nucleotides, the CDR3 is TGTGCCAGCACCCCAGGGTCCTTCTATCAGCCCCAGCATTTT.

The chain employs TRBV28 and TRBJ1-6; tentative D call: TRBD1 (6 bases). Germline V gene lookup returns CDR1 MDHEN and CDR2 SYDVKM. The CDR3 spans 17 residues. V lost 2 bases to trimming and J lost 5 bases, with 16 bases between them. CDR3 DNA: TGTGCCAGCAGTTTAAGGGGGGGGAGGGGGGATAATTCACCCCTCCACTTT. As protein: CASSLRGGRGDNSPLHF.

V and J are TRBV5-1 and TRBJ1-2; D call uncertain. The V gene's germline CDR1 is SGHRS and CDR2 YFSETQ. This CDR3 region has 15 residues. V dropped 7 bases and J dropped 0 bases, with 16 bases sitting between them. The CDR3 bases are TGCGCCAGCTCTCCTGGGGAGGTGCCTAACTATGGCTACACCTTC. Its protein is CASSPGEVPNYGYTF.

The chain couples TRBV5-6 to TRBJ2-1; 8 bases are a match to TRBD2. CDR1 and CDR2 from the germline V gene are SGHDT and YYEEEE. The V segment lost 2 bases and the J segment 0 bases; nucleotides outside the gene matches: 4. The CDR3 spans 16 residues. The CDR3 DNA reads as TGTGCCAGCAGCTTAGGCGGGGGGCACTCCTACAATGAGCAGTTCTTC. It encodes CASSLGGGHSYNEQFF.

The J gene is TRBJ2-6, the V gene TRBV28; D gene ambiguous. The length of the CDR3 is 21 residues. The germline gives CDR1 MDHEN, CDR2 SYDVKM. The V end lost 2 bases, the J end lost 0 bases, and 23 bases lay between the germline ends. The chain's CDR3 is CASSLKLGLSVPHSGANVLTF. In nucleotides, the CDR3 is TGTGCCAGCAGTTTAAAGTTGGGTTTGTCGGTTCCCCACTCTGGGGCCAACGTCCTGACTTTC.

This clone was observed once. This chain uses TRBV7-8 with TRBJ2-2, with 9 bases fitting TRBD2. V gave up 7 bases and J gave up 0 bases; unmatched junction bases: 6. There are 16 residues in the CDR3. Germline CDR1 and CDR2: SGHVS and FQNEAQ. CDR3 bases: TGTGCCAGCACCCGAAGCGGGGGGCCGAACACCGGGGAGCTGTTTTTT. Residues: CASTRSGGPNTGELFF.

This clone was observed once. The rearrangement joins TRBV7-2 to TRBJ2-7; D perhaps matches TRBD2 (7 bases). Trimming pared 0 bases from V and 4 bases from J, leaving 10 bases between. Per the germline V gene, CDR1 is SGHTA and CDR2 is FQGNSA. This CDR3 has 14 amino acids. The CDR3 coding sequence is TGTGCCAGCAGCTTAGCGGGGGGGCCGTACGAGCAGTACTTC. Its translation: CASSLAGGPYEQYF.

This chain links TRBV2 with TRBJ1-5, with TRBD1 matching 7 bases. Germline V gene sequence: CDR1 SNHLY, CDR2 FYNNEI. Trimming cost V 5 bases and J 3 bases; bases outside gene matches: 7. The length of the CDR3 is 15 residues. The CDR3 DNA reads as TGTGCCAGCAGTCAGCAGGGACAGATCAATCAGCCCCAGCATTTT. Residues: CASSQQGQINQPQHF.

This clone showed up just a few times. This chain links TRBV3-1 (or the pseudogene TRBV3-2) with TRBJ1-2; D is unresolved. The V and J ends lost 3 bases and 1 base respectively, with 6 bases between them. This CDR3 is built from 13 residues. Germline lookup yields CDR1 LGHDT and CDR2 YNNKEL (reference sequence). CDR3: CASSQIRNYGYTF. CDR3 nucleotides: TGTGCCAGCAGCCAGATACGTAACTATGGCTACACCTTC.

On this clone itself: The CDR3 ends on some other residue instead of the conserved phenylalanine or tryptophan, so this is likely a read error. It is unclear where the CDR3 begins or ends on the DNA, so no DNA is shown, and the CDR3 is as TCRdb lists it. The chain links TRBV6-9 to TRBJ2-3. The CDR3 contains 9 residues when both ends are counted. CDR1 and CDR2 (germline): MNHGY, SVAAGI. The CDR3 region is CASSYARQR.

V usage is TRBV7-3 and J usage is TRBJ2-7, with D maybe TRBD2 (5 bases). In germline, CDR1 is SGHTA, CDR2 FQGTGA. The CDR3 extends over 15 amino acids. The V end was cut by 5 bases, the J end by 0 bases, with 14 bases between. CDR3 in DNA: TGTGCCAGCAGCCCTGGAGGAGGAAACTCCTACGAGCAGTACTTC. Translated, it gives CASSPGGGNSYEQYF.

The rearrangement links TRBV5-1 to TRBJ1-1, with 9 bases matching TRBD1. The CDR3 totals 16 residues. Germline values: CDR1 SGHRS, CDR2 YFSETQ. V lost 3 bases and J lost 0; bases outside the gene matches: 6. CDR3 nucleotide sequence: TGCGCCAGCAGCTCCCGGACAGGGGTAATGAACACTGAAGCTTTCTTT. This translates into CASSSRTGVMNTEAFF.

The chain recombines TRBV3-1 (or the pseudogene TRBV3-2) with TRBJ2-5; maybe TRBD2 (6 bases). Trimming took 4 bases from V and 4 from J, leaving 10 bases between them. Per germline, CDR1 LGHDT and CDR2 YNNKEL (reference sequence). This CDR3 comprises 13 residues. This chain's CDR3 is CASSLLGGETQYF. The DNA of the CDR3 is TGTGCCAGCAGCCTTCTGGGAGGAGAGACCCAGTACTTC.

This chain joins TRBV4-3 and TRBJ2-7; the match to TRBD1 covers 11 bases. The V gene end was trimmed by 4 bases and the J gene end by 4 bases; junction bases not matched to a gene: 6. Germline CDR1 and CDR2: LGHNA and YSLEER. This CDR3 has 15 residues. This CDR3 is CASSRNRDRGYEQYF. In nucleotides, the CDR3 is TGCGCCAGCAGCCGCAACCGGGACAGGGGGTACGAGCAGTACTTC.

This clone was observed a few times. The genes are TRBV6-5 and TRBJ1-2; 9 nucleotides match TRBD1. Unmatched junction bases numbered 8, after V lost 2 bases and J lost 10 bases. The length of the CDR3 is 14 residues. Germline V gene sequence: CDR1 MNHEY, CDR2 SVGAGI. The CDR3 DNA reads TGTGCCAGCAGTTACGATTGGAACAGGGGGCTCTACACCTTC. Its translation is CASSYDWNRGLYTF.

The chain links TRBV11-3 to TRBJ1-6; the D gene is possibly TRBD1 (5 bases). V shed 3 bases and J shed 4 bases, with 16 bases lying between them. This CDR3 is 17 amino acids long. The germline gives CDR1 SGHNT, CDR2 YENEEA. CDR3 nucleotide sequence: TGTGCCAGCAGCTTTACCCAGGGACGGACGTATAATTCACCCCTCCACTTT. Translation: CASSFTQGRTYNSPLHF.